One and the same sample provided the 11 T cell receptor beta chains below, sequenced in a study of blood T cell repertoires in COVID-19 (TCRdb year 2020). Library construction relied on the immunoSEQ multiplex PCR assay. TCRdb re-hosts the immuneACCESS table, in-frame sequences only. Its copies lack some clones; in the studies checked, an unresolved V gene accounts for under half of them, and the cause for the rest is not known. The sample includes 150,000 to 200,000 clones, with 70% to 90% observed a single time. The ten biggest clones cover roughly 2.5% of the sample. The specimen was peripheral blood. These TCRs come from a man in his forties with active or convalescent COVID-19.

This clone was counted once. The chain has TRBV5-1 and TRBJ2-1, with a tentative D call TRBD2 (6 bases). Trimming left V 0 bases short and J 5 bases short, with 12 bases between. CDR3 length equals 15 residues. CDR1 is SGHRS and CDR2 is YFSETQ in the germline V gene. The CDR3 DNA reads TGCGCCAGCAGCTTGGTGGCAGGAGGGAACAATGAGCAGTTCTTC. Amino acids: CASSLVAGGNNEQFF. The whole variable domain, filled in from reference TRBV5-1 and TRBJ2-1, reads KAGVTQTPRYLIKTRGQQVTLSCSPISGHRSVSWYQQTPGQGLQFLFEYFSETQRNKGNFPGRFSGRQFSNSRSEMNVSTLELGDSALYLCASSLVAGGNNEQFFGPGTRLTVL.

Here the CDR3 DNA reads TGTGCCAGCTCACTGGGGGCGACTGATGAAAAACTGTTTTTT. Residues: CASSLGATDEKLFF. The chain joins TRBV18 to TRBJ1-4; maybe TRBD1 (6 bases). Looked up from germline, CDR1 is KGHSH and CDR2 is LQKENI. The CDR3 spans 14 residues. Trimming removed 4 bases at V and 6 bases at J, with 12 bases between.

The chain recombines TRBV9 with TRBJ2-2; 8 nucleotides agree with TRBD2. CDR3 length: 15 residues. Trimming cost V 4 bases and J 1 base; bases outside gene matches: 3. Per germline, CDR1 SGDLS and CDR2 YYNGEE. DNA of the CDR3: TGTGCCAGCAGCTATAGCGGGGTGAACACCGGGGAGCTGTTTTTT. Translation gives CASSYSGVNTGELFF.

The rearrangement uses TRBV6-5 and TRBJ1-5; the D is unclear. CDR3 length equals 15 residues. Trimming removed 5 bases from V and 0 bases from J, with 11 bases in between. Per germline, CDR1 MNHEY and CDR2 SVGAGI. The CDR3 reads CASSTGIPSNQPQHF. Written as DNA, the CDR3 is TGTGCCAGCAGTACCGGGATTCCTAGCAATCAGCCCCAGCATTTT.

The chain has TRBV4-1 and TRBJ1-4; D possibly corresponds to TRBD1 (5 bases). There are 16 residues in the CDR3. The germline V and J ends were trimmed by 0 bases and 5 bases, with 13 bases remaining between them. Germline CDR1 reads MGHRA; CDR2 reads YSYEKL. The CDR3 coding sequence is TGCGCCAGCAGCCAAGAAAGTGGCGGGGGGAATGAAAAACTGTTTTTT. Translation: CASSQESGGGNEKLFF.

This chain's CDR3 is CSVGRDMGEQYF. CDR3 nucleotide sequence: TGCAGCGTTGGAAGGGACATGGGCGAGCAGTACTTC. J is TRBJ2-7 and V is TRBV29-1, with D possibly TRBD1 on 6 matching bases. CDR3 length: 12 residues. CDR1 is SQVTM, CDR2 ANQGSEA, per germline. Trimming removed 4 bases from V and 6 bases from J, with 13 bases in between.

The chain joins TRBV7-9 to TRBJ1-1; 7 nucleotides agree with TRBD1. CDR1 and CDR2 from the germline V gene are SEHNR and FQNEAQ (reference sequence). The CDR3 covers 15 residues. With V trimmed by 1 base and J by 2 bases, 4 bases remained unmatched. The CDR3 protein is CASSLDYRGNTEAFF. The CDR3 DNA reads as TGTGCCAGCAGCTTAGATTACAGGGGAAACACTGAAGCTTTCTTT.

The chain recombines TRBV5-5 with TRBJ2-3; 8 bases are a match to TRBD1. After removal of 4 bases from V and 5 bases from J, the junction contained 12 bases not matched to a gene. Germline V CDR1 and CDR2: SGHKS, YYEKEE (reference sequence). The CDR3 extends over 16 amino acids. CDR3: CASSPGGGRGLDTQYF. CDR3 in DNA: TGTGCCAGCAGCCCTGGAGGAGGCAGGGGGCTAGATACGCAGTATTTT.

This clone was counted between two and nine times. The chain is built from TRBV13 and TRBJ1-2; 7 nucleotides align to TRBD1. CDR3 length: 17 residues. J gave up 0 bases and V 4 bases, and 11 bases lay outside the gene matches. Germline V lookup: CDR1 PRHDT, CDR2 FYEKMQ (reference sequence). The CDR3 region is CASSSDRESRTNYGYTF. The CDR3, as DNA: TGTGCCAGCAGCTCCGACAGGGAATCCAGAACTAACTATGGCTACACCTTC. Full variable domain (missing parts from reference TRBV13 and TRBJ1-2): AAGVIQSPRHLIKEKRETATLKCYPIPRHDTVYWYQQGPGQDPQFLISFYEKMQSDKGSIPDRFSAQQFSDYHSELNMSSLELGDSALYFCASSSDRESRTNYGYTFGSGTRLTVV.

This clone appeared a single time. The rearrangement joins TRBV30 to TRBJ1-2; 8 bases line up with TRBD1. The germline gives CDR1 GTSNPN, CDR2 SVGIG (reference sequence). J was trimmed by 8 bases and V by 5 bases; bases with no gene match: 4. The CDR3 is made up of 11 amino acids. Here the CDR3 DNA reads TGTGCCTGGGACAGGGGAGGAGGCTACACCTTC. It is translated as CAWDRGGGYTF.

This chain links TRBV7-2 with TRBJ1-2; tentative D call: TRBD1 (6 bases). V lost 2 bases and J lost 3, with 10 bases in between. Germline CDR1 and CDR2: SGHTA and FQGNSA. The CDR3 length is 14 residues. The CDR3 here is CASSLRTAHYGYTF. CDR3 in DNA: TGTGCCAGCAGCTTAAGGACAGCACACTATGGCTACACCTTC.